This TCR beta chain was found in a study of blood T cell repertoires in COVID-19. TCRdb keeps only in-frame clones here, not all; method: immunoSEQ multiplex PCR. The sample lists approximately 250,000 clones; approximately 91% were seen once. The CDR3 sequence is 15 residues long. Trimming removed 6 bases at V and 1 base at J, with 15 bases between. Germline CDR1 is MNHEY and CDR2 is SVGAGI. The chain links TRBV6-5 to TRBJ1-1; unclear D gene. The sequencing input was peripheral blood. The receptor was isolated from a man younger than 40 with COVID-19, enrolled during active disease. CDR3: CASSLAPVANTEAFF. The DNA for the CDR3 is TGTGCCAGCAGCCTAGCCCCGGTGGCGAACACTGAAGCTTTCTTT.